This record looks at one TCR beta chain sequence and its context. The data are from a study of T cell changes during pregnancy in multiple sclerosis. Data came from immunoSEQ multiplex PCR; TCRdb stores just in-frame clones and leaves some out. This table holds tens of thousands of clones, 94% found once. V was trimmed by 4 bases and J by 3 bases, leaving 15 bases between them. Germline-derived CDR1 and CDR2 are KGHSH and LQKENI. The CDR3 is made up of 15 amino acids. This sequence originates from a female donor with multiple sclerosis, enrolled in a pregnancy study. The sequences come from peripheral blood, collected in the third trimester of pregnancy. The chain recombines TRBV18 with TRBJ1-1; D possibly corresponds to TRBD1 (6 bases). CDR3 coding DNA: TGTGCCAGCTCACTGCTGGGTGGGGGCGACACTGAAGCTTTCTTT. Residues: CASSLLGGGDTEAFF. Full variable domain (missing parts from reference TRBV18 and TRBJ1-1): NAGVMQNPRHLVRRRGQEARLRCSPMKGHSHVYWYRQLPEEGLKFMVYLQKENIIDESGMPKERFSAEFPKEGPSILRIQQVVRGDSAAYFCASSLLGGGDTEAFFGQGTRLTVV.